The rows below give T cell receptor beta chains drawn from one sample of a study of CD8 T cells in ankylosing spondylitis. TCRdb reprocessed the 5' RACE reads via MiXCR and lists one record per CDR3 protein. Of a few hundred thousand distinct CDR3 sequences listed, approximately 20% are singletons. Sequences were obtained from blood, either unsorted or a sorted T cell fraction (not recorded which). The receptors were gathered from a male donor with ankylosing spondylitis. CDR3s include the opening cysteine and the closing phenylalanine or tryptophan. Fields, in order: J gene, clone size, V gene, D gene, CDR3 DNA, CDR3 protein. D genes are given only for firm matches. Where a row states a size, it is once, few, many or the class of an expanded clone; other rows omit it.

J: TRBJ2-5
size: .
V: TRBV6-5
D: .
DNA: TGTGCCAGCAGTTACTCGGGGCAAGAGACCCAGTACTTC
CDR3: CASSYSGQETQYF

J: TRBJ2-3
size: .
V: TRBV19
D: TRBD2
DNA: TGTGCCAGTAGTGGGGGACTAGCGGGAGGTACACCTAGCACAGATACGCAGTATTTT
CDR3: CASSGGLAGGTPSTDTQYF

J: TRBJ2-1
size: few
V: TRBV12-3/TRBV12-4
D: TRBD2
DNA: TGTGCCAGCAGTCAACGGCTAGCGGGAGTTAATGAGCAGTTCTTC
CDR3: CASSQRLAGVNEQFF

J: TRBJ2-7
size: few
V: TRBV5-1
D: .
DNA: TGCGCCAGCAGCTTGTTAACAGGGCCCTCCTACGAGCAGTACTTC
CDR3: CASSLLTGPSYEQYF

J: TRBJ1-5
size: .
V: TRBV10-3
D: TRBD1
DNA: TGTGCCATCAGTGAGTCGGGACAGGGGGTTCAGCCCCAGCATTTT
CDR3: CAISESGQGVQPQHF

J: TRBJ1-1
size: few
V: TRBV6-2/TRBV6-3
D: .
DNA: TGTGCCAGCAGCTGGGGGGGCGGCGTCGGGGGCACTGAAGCTTTCTTT
CDR3: CASSWGGGVGGTEAFF

J: TRBJ1-5
size: few
V: TRBV25-1
D: TRBD1
DNA: TGTGCCAGCAGTGGGGAGCCGGGACAGGGTGGCAATCAGCCCCAGCATTTT
CDR3: CASSGEPGQGGNQPQHF

J: TRBJ2-7
size: .
V: TRBV7-2
D: TRBD2
DNA: TGTGCCAGCAGCTTACTAGCGGGAGGGCCCCTAATGCACGAGCAGTACTTC
CDR3: CASSLLAGGPLMHEQYF

J: TRBJ2-1
size: .
V: TRBV29-1
D: TRBD2
DNA: TGCAGCGTTGGATCTAGCGGGAGAGTCTCCTACAATGAGCAGTTCTTC
CDR3: CSVGSSGRVSYNEQFF

J: TRBJ2-5
size: few
V: TRBV7-9
D: TRBD1
DNA: TGTGCCAGCAGCTCGATGGGACAGAACGAAGAGACCCAGTACTTC
CDR3: CASSSMGQNEETQYF

J: TRBJ2-3
size: .
V: TRBV7-3
D: TRBD1
DNA: TGTGCCAGCAGCTTAACGCCCGTTGATGGACAGGGCCGCACAGATACGCAGTATTTT
CDR3: CASSLTPVDGQGRTDTQYF

J: TRBJ2-2
size: .
V: TRBV15
D: .
DNA: TGTGCCACCAGCAGCTACAGGGCCGGGGAGCTGTTTTTT
CDR3: CATSSYRAGELFF

J: TRBJ2-7
size: .
V: TRBV4-2
D: TRBD2
DNA: TGTGCCAGCAGCGTCAACCTTCTAGCGGGAGGGTTCCGCGCTACTCGCGAGCAGTACTTC
CDR3: CASSVNLLAGGFRATREQYF

J: TRBJ2-5
size: .
V: TRBV12-3/TRBV12-4
D: TRBD2
DNA: TGTGCCAGCAGCGCGACGGGAGGGCCGTCACGGACCCAGTACTTC
CDR3: CASSATGGPSRTQYF

J: TRBJ1-1
size: few
V: TRBV29-1
D: TRBD1
DNA: TGCAGCGTTGAAGGGACAGGAGGGATGAACACTGAAGCTTTCTTT
CDR3: CSVEGTGGMNTEAFF

J: TRBJ2-2
size: many
V: TRBV20-1
D: TRBD2
DNA: TGCAGTGCTCACTCCCCCGGACTAGCGGGAGGGCCGGGGGAGCTGTTTTTT
CDR3: CSAHSPGLAGGPGELFF

J: TRBJ2-1
size: .
V: TRBV9
D: TRBD2
DNA: TGTGCCAGCAGCGTCGGGGGGCTTAGCGGGAAATTCTTC
CDR3: CASSVGGLSGKFF

J: TRBJ1-5
size: .
V: TRBV19
D: .
DNA: TGTGCCAGTAGTATAGAGGAGGAGAGGGTCAATCAGCCCCAGCATTTT
CDR3: CASSIEEERVNQPQHF

J: TRBJ2-1
size: few
V: TRBV6-2/TRBV6-3
D: .
DNA: TGTGCCAGCAGCCCACGGCGGACATTACAGTTCTTC
CDR3: CASSPRRTLQFF

J: TRBJ1-1
size: .
V: TRBV3-1
D: TRBD1
DNA: TGTGCCAGCACCCAAGGGGAGACAGGGCTGGCTTTCTTT
CDR3: CASTQGETGLAFF

J: TRBJ1-6
size: .
V: TRBV10-3
D: .
DNA: TGTGCCATCAGTGGACCGGGACCCAATTCACCCCTCCACTTT
CDR3: CAISGPGPNSPLHF

J: TRBJ2-7
size: few
V: TRBV28
D: .
DNA: TGTGCCAGCAGTGTTAGCGCAACCTACGAGCAGTACTTC
CDR3: CASSVSATYEQYF

J: TRBJ2-5
size: .
V: TRBV6-1
D: .
DNA: TGTGCCAGCAGTGAAAGGACACAAGAGACCCAGTACTTC
CDR3: CASSERTQETQYF

J: TRBJ2-3
size: few
V: TRBV20-1
D: TRBD2
DNA: TGCAGTGCTAGTAGAGCGACTAGCGGGAGGCGTGGCACAGATACGCAGTATTTT
CDR3: CSASRATSGRRGTDTQYF

J: TRBJ2-5
size: .
V: TRBV5-1
D: TRBD1
DNA: TGCGCCAGCAGCACCATCCCAGGGGGCGGAGAGACCCAGTACTTC
CDR3: CASSTIPGGGETQYF

J: TRBJ2-1
size: .
V: TRBV7-3
D: TRBD2
DNA: TGTGCCAGCAGCTTAAAACTAGCGGGAGAAAATGAGCAGTTCTTC
CDR3: CASSLKLAGENEQFF

J: TRBJ2-1
size: .
V: TRBV12-3/TRBV12-4
D: TRBD2
DNA: TGTGCCAGCAGTTCTCAGCGGGAGGACAATGAGCAGTTCTTC
CDR3: CASSSQREDNEQFF

J: TRBJ2-7
size: many
V: TRBV6-1
D: .
DNA: TGTGCCAGCAGGCTCCGGGACGGAGACTACGAGCAGTACTTC
CDR3: CASRLRDGDYEQYF